A selection of T cell receptor beta chains follows, all from one sample in a study of T-cell reconstitution after alpha-beta-depleted transplantation in children. TCRdb itself ran the PCR reads through MiXCR, one entry per CDR3 protein. Of 350,000 to 500,000 distinct CDR3 sequences in the sample, about 40% were seen once. The sequences come from PBMCs, collected before TCRalphabeta/CD19-depleted stem cell transplant. Source of these receptors: a girl aged 2-10 years with aplastic anemia, due to receive a stem cell transplant. CDR3s include the opening cysteine and the closing phenylalanine or tryptophan.

cdr3_aa j_call v_call
CASSPPNSGSGRDTQYF TRBJ2-3 TRBV18
CASSVAPGTAYGYTF TRBJ1-2 TRBV9
CSARWALAGGNEQFF TRBJ2-1 TRBV20-1
CATSRDSGTGITDTQYF TRBJ2-3 TRBV15
CASSVGDFSPEQYF TRBJ2-7 TRBV7-8
CASSNPGLRIEAFF TRBJ1-1 TRBV2
CASSQDQGRPYEQYF TRBJ2-7 TRBV12-3/TRBV12-4
CSARGRLVSHEQFF TRBJ2-1 TRBV20-1
CASSYTGGDQPQHF TRBJ1-5 TRBV5-1
CASRPLIADTQYF TRBJ2-3 TRBV5-1
CSARDSLNDRIDEAFF TRBJ1-1 TRBV20-1
CASSPSGLAAVNTGELFF TRBJ2-2 TRBV18
CASSLDGASHEQYF TRBJ2-7 TRBV7-9
CATSDTRGSSTDTQYF TRBJ2-3 TRBV24-1
CASSPQPGNEQFF TRBJ2-1 TRBV5-1
CASSGTGNPYGYTF TRBJ1-2 TRBV2
CASSLRRDRVGEQYF TRBJ2-7 TRBV5-1
CAITPRGTPTYNEQFF TRBJ2-1 TRBV10-3
CSARKSTEAFF TRBJ1-1 TRBV20-1
CASSKRIDFGNIQYF TRBJ2-4 TRBV21-1
CSATVMGGSSYEQYF TRBJ2-7 TRBV20-1
CASTSEGTGRREQYF TRBJ2-7 TRBV28
CASSLGVVGSTDTQYF TRBJ2-3 TRBV28
CASTQGLAGGDTQYF TRBJ2-3 TRBV7-9
CASSPGTGNGPQHF TRBJ1-5 TRBV5-1
CASSRGTSGTGEQYF TRBJ2-7 TRBV11-2
CAWSVLDRGHTIYF TRBJ1-3 TRBV30
CASRAVGRLNEQFF TRBJ2-1 TRBV10-2
CASSQDPSRGLSSYNEQFF TRBJ2-1 TRBV4-3
CSATLLTSGGTDTQYF TRBJ2-3 TRBV20-1
CASRRDGTSEAYEQYF TRBJ2-7 TRBV4-2
CATSSPLTASGDNEQFF TRBJ2-1 TRBV15
CASSPSISRGGYEQYF TRBJ2-7 TRBV18
CASSPGTSGSWYF TRBJ2-4 TRBV7-9
CASSLYGETTQYF TRBJ2-3 TRBV7-9
CASSLAGTLKETQYF TRBJ2-5 TRBV7-2
CASSLDFGSGNTIYF TRBJ1-3 TRBV11-2
CASSQDHHQVTPYNEQFF TRBJ2-1 TRBV3-1
CASSLVQGDTEKLFF TRBJ1-4 TRBV12-3/TRBV12-4
CSARDFRTSGTREQYF TRBJ2-7 TRBV20-1
CASRGTGINTGELFF TRBJ2-2 TRBV7-2
CASSLLGGGKNTEAFF TRBJ1-1 TRBV28
CASSLARGTKSFGYTF TRBJ1-2 TRBV12-3/TRBV12-4
CASSQDWTVSGNTIYF TRBJ1-3 TRBV3-1
CSAMTWEGTETQYF TRBJ2-5 TRBV20-1
CASSLTSLSTDTQYF TRBJ2-3 TRBV3-1
CASSFSGGRQPQHF TRBJ1-5 TRBV12-3/TRBV12-4
CASSFPGPVETQYF TRBJ2-5 TRBV7-9
CASSLRGSLETQYF TRBJ2-5 TRBV5-5
CASSGTGIGNQPQHF TRBJ1-5 TRBV19